These 3 T cell receptor beta chains were sequenced from one sample in a study of identical twins. TCRdb reanalysed the 5' RACE reads using MiXCR and keeps one entry per CDR3 protein. The sample records approximately 1.8 million distinct CDR3 sequences, about 32% being singletons. Material for sequencing was cord blood. These receptors came from a newborn girl in good health.

The sample holds a few counts of this clonotype. The chain joins TRBV12-3 or TRBV12-4 to TRBJ2-1; 16 bases line up with TRBD2. The CDR3 contains 17 residues. The ends lost 1 base at V and 8 bases at J; junction bases unmatched: 5. The CDR3 reads CASSLVGLAGGLDEQFF. CDR3 nucleotides: TGTGCCAGCAGTTTAGTGGGACTAGCGGGGGGGCTCGATGAGCAGTTCTTC.

The chain has TRBV4-1 and TRBJ2-3, with TRBD1 as a possible D gene (5 bases). The germline V and J ends were trimmed by 2 bases and 5 bases, with 11 bases remaining between them. The CDR3 contains 14 residues. Germline V lookup: CDR1 MGHRA, CDR2 YSYEKL. CDR3 amino acids: CASSQQGVGDTQYF. The CDR3 DNA follows: TGCGCCAGCAGCCAACAGGGTGTAGGAGATACGCAGTATTTT.

A few counts support this clonotype. The CDR3 DNA sequence: TGTGCCATCAGCAGAAACAGGGGACCCCGCGAGACCCAGTACTTC. This gives the protein CAISRNRGPRETQYF. The chain is built from TRBV10-3 and TRBJ2-5, with 7 bases fitting TRBD1. Per the germline V gene, CDR1 is ENHRY and CDR2 is SYGVKD. The J segment lost 5 bases and the V segment lost 6 bases, leaving 12 bases of the junction unmatched. The CDR3 loop spans 15 amino acids.